One sample yielded the 2 T cell receptor beta chains listed below, sequenced in a study of T cells in Graves' hyperthyroidism and ophthalmopathy. What was amplified from RNA transcripts were TCR beta CDR3 regions. The HTBI primer set drove a first-round RT-PCR of the TCR CDR3. Using its own MiXCR run on the multiplex PCR reads, TCRdb lists one record per CDR3 protein. The data show around 540,000 distinct CDR3 sequences, under 60% seen once. Source material: peripheral blood or thyroid tissue (not recorded which). The receptors come from a woman aged 18-29 years with Graves' hyperthyroidism.

This clonotype was seen at least ten times. The V call is TRBV29-1, the J call TRBJ1-2; D is unresolved. Looked up from germline, CDR1 is SQVTM and CDR2 is ANQGSEA. V lost 1 base to trimming and J lost 7 bases, with 1 base between them. There are 9 residues in the CDR3. The CDR3: CSVEVGYTF. CDR3 sequence (DNA): TGCAGCGTTGAAGTTGGCTACACCTTC.

The chain carries TRBV6-5 and TRBJ2-7; 14 bases match TRBD2. Germline loops: CDR1 MNHEY, CDR2 SVGAGI. V shed 1 base and J 5 bases; nucleotides not matched to a gene: 7. CDR3 length equals 17 residues. The CDR3 DNA follows: TGTGCCAGCAGTTACTGGGGGACTAGCGGGAGAAAGGACGAGCAGTACTTC. Protein sequence: CASSYWGTSGRKDEQYF.